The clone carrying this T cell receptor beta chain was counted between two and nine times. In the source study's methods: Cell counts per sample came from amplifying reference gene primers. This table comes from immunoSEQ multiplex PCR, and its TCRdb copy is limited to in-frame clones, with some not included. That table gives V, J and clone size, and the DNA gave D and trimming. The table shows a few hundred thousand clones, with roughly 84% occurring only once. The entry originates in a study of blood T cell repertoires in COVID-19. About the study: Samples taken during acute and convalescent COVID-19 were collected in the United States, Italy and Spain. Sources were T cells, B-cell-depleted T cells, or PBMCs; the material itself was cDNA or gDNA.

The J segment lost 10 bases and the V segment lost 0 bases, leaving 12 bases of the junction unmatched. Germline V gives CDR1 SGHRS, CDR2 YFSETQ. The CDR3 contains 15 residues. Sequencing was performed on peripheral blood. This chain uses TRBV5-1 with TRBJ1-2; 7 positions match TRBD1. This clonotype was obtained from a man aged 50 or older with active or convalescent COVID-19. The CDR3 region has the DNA TGCGCCAGCAGCTTGGTAACGGACGGGACAGAAGACTACACCTTC. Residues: CASSLVTDGTEDYTF.